In this sample, the clone carrying this T cell receptor (beta chain) turned up a few times. The antigen is undetermined. The entry originates in a study of T cells after yellow fever vaccination. Background on the study: Low-cell-number fractions were prepared with SMART-Seq v4 Ultra Low Input.

Trimming stripped 1 base from V and 0 bases from J, with 23 bases between. Germline CDR1 LGHNA, CDR2 YSLEER. This CDR3 region has 20 residues. TCRdb ran MiXCR on the 5' RACE reads and lists one entry per CDR3 protein. The profile shows hundreds of thousands of distinct CDR3 sequences, about 12% of them singletons. Study observations and caveats: Any FACS-sorted repertoire could hold abundant clonotypes that contaminate it from the bulk population.

The source is a man aged 30 to 39 who received the YFV17D yellow fever vaccine. Sequencing was performed on PBMCs, taken on the day of the yellow fever booster vaccination. The V and J genes are TRBV4-3 and TRBJ2-3; the D gene is possibly TRBD2 (5 bases). The CDR3 reads CASSQVGREPGFSSTDTQYF. Written as DNA, the CDR3 is TGCGCCAGCAGCCAAGTAGGTCGGGAACCGGGATTCTCTAGCACAGATACGCAGTATTTT.